The present entry profiles one T cell receptor (beta chain) with its context. Its antigen is undetermined. One entry per CDR3 protein, without DNA, is what TCRdb gives after re-calling the 5' RACE reads. This repertoire includes 140,000 to 150,000 distinct CDR3 sequences. The data derive from a study of T cells expressing NK-cell markers. On the study more broadly: According to the study, TCR beta repertoires originated from sorted CD3+CD56+NKG2C+, CD3+CD56+NKG2C- and CD3+CD56-NKG2C+ T cells.

Germline-derived CDR1 and CDR2 are SGHVS and FQNEAQ. This CDR3 contains 15 residues. Study-level findings and limits: Of CD8+ T cells, 1.0-7.0% belonged to dominant NKG2C+ clonotypes in roughly six donors.

The receptor's source is a man between 18 and 35 years old in good health. The gene calls are TRBV7-8 and TRBJ2-3. The sample comprised blood T cells: a sorted CD56 or NKG2C T cell subset, CD4+ or CD8+ T cells, or bulk PBMC T cells (not recorded which). The chain's CDR3 is CASSLGGSRADTQYF. Based on the CDR3 plus reference TRBV7-8 and TRBJ2-3, the full variable domain is GAGVSQSPRYKVAKRGQDVALRCDPISGHVSLFWYQQALGQGPEFLTYFQNEAQLDKSGLPSDRFFAERPEGSVSTLKIQRTQQEDSAVYLCASSLGGSRADTQYFGPGTRLTVL.